Shown below are 24 T cell receptor beta chains from a single sample sequenced in a study of CD8 T cells in Susac syndrome. Random hexamers primed reverse transcription of about 0.45 to 1 ug RNA. In TCRdb, the immunoSEQ multiplex PCR reads were re-called with MiXCR into one record per CDR3 protein. The table has approximately 160,000 distinct CDR3 sequences, about 90% seen once. Sequencing was carried out using CD4+ T cells from PBMCs. The source of these receptors is a human donor in good health.

The count of this clonotype is one. The J gene is TRBJ2-1, the V gene TRBV4-3; no firm D call. The CDR3 has 11 residues. Germline loops: CDR1 LGHNA, CDR2 YSLEER. The ends were cut back, 0 bases at V and 10 bases at J, with 4 bases in the middle. The CDR3 spells CASSQDSEQFF. DNA of the CDR3: TGCGCCAGCAGCCAAGACAGCGAGCAGTTCTTC.

This chain uses TRBV7-2 with TRBJ2-7; 9 positions agree with TRBD1. V trimming: 5 bases; J trimming: 2 bases; junction bases outside the gene matches: 7. Germline V CDR1 and CDR2: SGHTA, FQGNSA. The CDR3 runs 15 residues. CDR3 protein: CASSRSGDRAYEQYF. The CDR3, as DNA: TGTGCCAGCAGCAGGTCCGGGGACAGGGCCTACGAGCAGTACTTC.

The rearrangement links TRBV29-1 to TRBJ2-5, with D possibly being TRBD2 (7 bases). Trimming removed 5 bases at V and 4 bases at J, with 14 bases between. Germline loops: CDR1 SQVTM, CDR2 ANQGSEA. The CDR3 runs to 13 residues. This chain's CDR3 is CSVFWGGVETQYF. DNA for the CDR3: TGCAGCGTTTTCTGGGGGGGCGTAGAGACCCAGTACTTC.

The chain has TRBV7-2 and TRBJ1-1; 9 nucleotides line up with TRBD1. CDR3 length equals 12 residues. Germline CDR1 and CDR2: SGHTA and FQGNSA. V lost 7 bases and J lost 11; bases outside the gene matches: 8. This CDR3 reads CASNPQGAGAFF. CDR3 coding DNA: TGTGCCAGCAACCCACAGGGGGCAGGGGCTTTCTTT.

V is TRBV2 and J is TRBJ2-6, with D maybe TRBD1 (6 bases). This CDR3 spans 15 amino acids. The germline V gene has CDR1 SNHLY and CDR2 FYNNEI. Trimming shortened V by 2 bases and J by 3 bases, and 8 bases separated the two germline ends. CDR3 sequence: CASSEQGSGANVLTF. The CDR3 region has the DNA TGTGCCAGCAGTGAACAGGGGAGTGGGGCCAACGTCCTGACTTTC.

V gene TRBV5-6 combines with J gene TRBJ2-5; either TRBD1 or TRBD2 may supply D (5 bases each). This CDR3 spans 18 amino acids. V gave up 4 bases and J gave up 0 bases, with 22 bases separating them. Germline CDR1 reads SGHDT; CDR2 reads YYEEEE. The CDR3 is CASSPTSLGADYQETQYF. The CDR3 nucleotides are TGTGCCAGCAGCCCTACAAGTCTCGGGGCGGACTACCAAGAGACCCAGTACTTC.

V and J are TRBV20-1 and TRBJ2-7; no clear D. V was shortened by 5 bases and J by 3 bases, with 14 bases between the two germline ends. Germline assignment: CDR1 DFQATT and CDR2 SNEGSKA (reference sequence). This CDR3 contains 13 residues. The CDR3 loop is CSAPSQVYYEQYF. CDR3 DNA: TGCAGTGCTCCTTCCCAGGTCTACTACGAGCAGTACTTC.

The chain employs TRBV20-1 and TRBJ1-1; D unresolved. Germline CDR1 is DFQATT and CDR2 is SNEGSKA (reference sequence). V was cut by 4 bases and J by 2 bases, with 14 bases left in between. This CDR3 has 14 residues. CDR3 sequence (DNA): TGCAGTGCTATAATCCGACCCGGCAACACTGAAGCTTTCTTT. It yields the protein CSAIIRPGNTEAFF.

The CDR3 DNA reads TGTGCTAGTGGTCCGTTACCCACCGGGCGGGCGTACCAAGAGACCCAGTACTTC. Translating gives CASGPLPTGRAYQETQYF. The genes are TRBV12-5 and TRBJ2-5, with a weak D call TRBD2 (5 bases). V gave up 5 bases and J gave up 0 bases, with 22 bases separating them. Germline V gene lookup returns CDR1 LGHNT and CDR2 FRNRAP. The CDR3 extends over 18 amino acids.

CDR3 nucleotides: TGTGCCAGCAGTCCTCAACCCCTAACAAATCAGCCCCAGCATTTT. Its translation: CASSPQPLTNQPQHF. The rearrangement links TRBV28 to TRBJ1-5; D unclear. The CDR3 runs 15 residues. Germline V gives CDR1 MDHEN, CDR2 SYDVKM. V lost 5 bases, J lost 4 bases, and 15 bases lay in between.

The V call is TRBV7-9, the J call TRBJ2-2; 7 bases fit TRBD2. The germline V gene has CDR1 SEHNR and CDR2 FQNEAQ (reference sequence). With V trimmed by 1 base and J by 4 bases, 9 bases remained unmatched. The CDR3 contains 17 residues. CDR3 bases: TGTGCCAGCAGCTTAGACAGGCGGGGGAGAATCACCGGGGAGCTGTTTTTT. Translation gives CASSLDRRGRITGELFF.

The chain carries TRBV2 and TRBJ1-4; D remains ambiguous. The length of the CDR3 is 15 residues. Per the germline V gene, CDR1 is SNHLY and CDR2 is FYNNEI. V was clipped by 6 bases and J by 5 bases, with 16 bases between them. CDR3 nucleotides: TGTGCCAGCAGGAAGGGAAGAGGTCAAAATGAAAAACTGTTTTTT. This sequence encodes CASRKGRGQNEKLFF.

The chain joins TRBV4-3 to TRBJ1-1, with 7 bases identical to TRBD1. Trimming removed 3 bases from V and 4 bases from J; junction bases left unmatched: 5. There are 14 residues in the CDR3. Germline V gene sequence: CDR1 LGHNA, CDR2 YSLEER. In nucleotides, the CDR3 is TGCGCCAGCAGCCAGGCAGGGGGTCTCACTGAAGCTTTCTTT. It yields the protein CASSQAGGLTEAFF.

This clonotype was detected only a few times. The chain recombines TRBV12-3 or TRBV12-4 with TRBJ2-5; 7 positions agree with TRBD2. This CDR3 has 13 residues. The trim removed 5 bases at V and 3 bases at J, leaving 3 bases unmatched. CDR3 nucleotides: TGTGCCAGCAGTCCCCTAGCGGAAGAGACCCAGTACTTC. Residues: CASSPLAEETQYF.

V gene TRBV7-9 combines with J gene TRBJ2-5; no reliable D call. The germline V and J ends were trimmed by 2 bases and 1 base, with 8 bases remaining between them. Germline values: CDR1 SEHNR, CDR2 FQNEAQ (reference sequence). The CDR3 extends over 14 amino acids. The DNA for the CDR3 is TGTGCCAGCAGCTTATTCGACGGCCAAGAGACCCAGTACTTC. Its protein is CASSLFDGQETQYF.

The rearrangement uses TRBV5-6 and TRBJ1-1; no clear D gene. CDR3 length equals 10 residues. Trimming took off 7 bases at V and 5 bases at J, with 6 bases between the two ends. CDR1 is SGHDT, CDR2 YYEEEE, per germline. The CDR3 nucleotides are TGTGCCAGCTTCGATACTGAAGCTTTCTTT. Translated, it gives CASFDTEAFF.

The chain employs TRBV19 and TRBJ2-5, with 8 bases aligning to TRBD2. This CDR3 spans 14 amino acids. V was pared by 8 bases and J by 1 base, with 6 bases of the junction left unmatched. Germline V lookup: CDR1 LNHDA, CDR2 SQIVND (reference sequence). The CDR3 protein is CASREGHIQETQYF. The CDR3 coding sequence is TGTGCCAGTCGGGAGGGACATATCCAAGAGACCCAGTACTTC.

This clonotype was observed once. The chain combines TRBV29-1 with TRBJ2-7; weak D call: TRBD2 (6 bases). Germline V CDR1 and CDR2: SQVTM, ANQGSEA. CDR3 length equals 13 residues. Between the trimmed V and J ends, which lost 4 bases and 3 bases, there was a span of 13 bases. The CDR3 nucleotides are TGCAGCGTTGGACGCGGGAAGGACTACGAGCAGTACTTC. This gives the protein CSVGRGKDYEQYF.

Notes on this clonotype: The missing conserved phenylalanine or tryptophan at the end of this CDR3 makes a read error likely. The chain's CDR3 is CASSSSPAETQYL. As DNA, the CDR3 is TGTGCCAGCAGTTCCTCCCCGGCAGAGACCCAGTACCTC. The chain combines TRBV7-3 with TRBJ2-5; no firm D call. The CDR3 has 13 amino acids. The V gene lost 6 bases and the J gene lost 4 bases, with 12 bases spanning the gap. Germline-derived CDR1 and CDR2 are SGHTA and FQGTGA.

The chain has TRBV12-2 and TRBJ1-1; TRBD1 was called by the table and not checked on the DNA. TRBV12-2 is listed as a pseudogene. There are 16 residues in the CDR3. CDR3 DNA sequence: TGTGCAAGTCGCTTAGTAACCGGGACAGCAAACACTGAAGCTTTCTTT. Protein sequence: CASRLVTGTANTEAFF.

The chain recombines TRBV14 with TRBJ2-1; TRBD2 matches at 9 bases. J lost 8 bases, V lost 3 bases, and 8 bases had no gene match. The CDR3 length is 15 residues. The germline gives CDR1 SGHDN, CDR2 FVKESK. The chain's CDR3 is CASSHLAGLQYEQFF. CDR3 nucleotides: TGTGCCAGCAGCCACCTAGCGGGATTACAGTATGAGCAGTTCTTC. The entire variable domain, with the rest obtained from reference TRBV14 and TRBJ2-1, is as follows: EAGVTQFPSHSVIEKGQTVTLRCDPISGHDNLYWYRRVMGKEIKFLLHFVKESKQDESGMPNNRFLAERTGGTYSTLKVQPAELEDSGVYFCASSHLAGLQYEQFFGPGTRLTVL.

V usage is TRBV7-8 and J usage is TRBJ1-3; D is possibly TRBD1 (6 bases). This CDR3 has 15 amino acids. Looked up from germline, CDR1 is SGHVS and CDR2 is FQNEAQ. The V end was cut by 1 base, the J end by 4 bases, with 11 bases between. CDR3 loop: CASSLGRGRGNTIYF. The CDR3 bases are TGTGCCAGCAGCTTAGGTCGGGGGCGCGGAAACACCATATATTTT. Looking up the rest from reference TRBV7-8 and TRBJ1-3 gives the full variable domain: GAGVSQSPRYKVAKRGQDVALRCDPISGHVSLFWYQQALGQGPEFLTYFQNEAQLDKSGLPSDRFFAERPEGSVSTLKIQRTQQEDSAVYLCASSLGRGRGNTIYFGEGSWLTVV.

CDR3 sequence (DNA): TGTGCCAGCACAGGGACAGGGGGCCGCACAGATACGCAGTATTTT. Translating it yields CASTGTGGRTDTQYF. The V and J genes are TRBV5-6 and TRBJ2-3; 12 bases align to TRBD1. The germline V gene encodes CDR1 SGHDT and CDR2 YYEEEE. V shed 6 bases, J shed 1 base, and the junction held 3 bases outside the gene matches. The CDR3 totals 15 residues.

In this sample, this clonotype turned up once. The chain has TRBV5-4 and TRBJ2-6; D assignment may be TRBD1 or TRBD2 (6 bases each). This CDR3 comprises 16 residues. Germline values: CDR1 SGHNT, CDR2 YYREEE (reference sequence). V lost 0 bases and J lost 3, with 10 bases in between. The CDR3 region has the DNA TGTGCCAGCAGCTTGGGAGGGGGGCGTGGGGCCAACGTCCTGACTTTC. This encodes CASSLGGGRGANVLTF.